The 20 T cell receptor beta chains below come from one sample, sequenced in a study of cytomegalovirus exposure and HLA in healthy donors. Vbeta (60) and Jbeta (13) primers were used in the PCR. Method: immunoSEQ multiplex PCR; TCRdb's copy keeps in-frame clones and lacks some. Of some 140,000 clones in the sample, roughly 77% were seen once. Input material: PBMCs. These receptors originate from a female donor in good health and CMV-seronegative.

The chain carries TRBV9 and TRBJ2-3, with TRBD2 matching over 14 bases. V lost 3 bases and J lost 1; bases outside the gene matches: 4. The germline V gene has CDR1 SGDLS and CDR2 YYNGEE. CDR3 length: 17 amino acids. CDR3 nucleotide sequence: TGTGCCAGCAGCGCGGGACTAGCGGGGGTCCGCACAGATACGCAGTATTTT. Translation gives CASSAGLAGVRTDTQYF.

J is TRBJ1-1 and V is TRBV30; D remains ambiguous. This CDR3 contains 11 residues. Germline V gene sequence: CDR1 GTSNPN, CDR2 SVGIG (reference sequence). The germline V and J ends were trimmed by 8 bases and 5 bases, with 12 bases remaining between them. The CDR3 sequence: CAGGLGTEAFF. In nucleotides, the CDR3 is TGTGCCGGCGGGTTGGGGACTGAAGCTTTCTTT. Filled out from reference TRBV30 and TRBJ1-1, the complete variable domain reads SQTIHQWPATLVQPVGSPLSLECTVEGTSNPNLYWYRQAAGRGLQLLFYSVGIGQISSEVPQNLSASRPQDRQFILSSKKLLLSDSGFYLCAGGLGTEAFFGQGTRLTVV.

This chain connects TRBV7-9 to TRBJ2-1, with TRBD1 identical over 11 bases. The CDR3 covers 15 residues. CDR1 is SEHNR and CDR2 is FQNEAQ in the germline V gene (reference sequence). The V and J ends lost 7 bases and 4 bases, in that order; junction bases with no gene match: 6. This chain's CDR3 is CASTRDRGLYNEQFF. DNA of the CDR3: TGTGCCAGCACCAGGGACAGGGGGTTGTACAATGAGCAGTTCTTC.

The V gene is TRBV6-5, the J gene TRBJ2-1, with D possibly TRBD2 on 6 matching bases. Germline lookup yields CDR1 MNHEY and CDR2 SVGAGI. The CDR3 spans 13 residues. V gave up 6 bases and J gave up 7 bases, with 13 bases separating them. The CDR3 sequence: CASSRDSGNEQFF. CDR3 coding DNA: TGTGCCAGCAGCCGAGACAGCGGGAATGAGCAGTTCTTC.

This rearrangement joins TRBV9 to TRBJ1-4, with 8 bases identical to TRBD1. J lost 8 bases, V lost 4 bases, and 10 bases had no gene match. The CDR3 totals 15 residues. Germline values: CDR1 SGDLS, CDR2 YYNGEE. As DNA, the CDR3 is TGTGCCAGCAGCCCCAGACAGGGGCAGGGGGAAAAACTGTTTTTT. It codes for CASSPRQGQGEKLFF.

V and J are TRBV7-8 and TRBJ2-4, with D possibly being TRBD1 (5 bases). CDR1 is SGHVS, CDR2 FQNEAQ, per germline. V lost 1 base and J 0 bases, leaving 13 bases between the germline ends. The CDR3 is made up of 17 amino acids. CDR3 sequence: CASSLDIRDSAKNIQYF. For the CDR3, the DNA is TGTGCCAGCAGCTTAGATATCAGGGATTCAGCCAAAAACATTCAGTACTTC. The whole variable domain, remainder taken from reference TRBV7-8 and TRBJ2-4, is GAGVSQSPRYKVAKRGQDVALRCDPISGHVSLFWYQQALGQGPEFLTYFQNEAQLDKSGLPSDRFFAERPEGSVSTLKIQRTQQEDSAVYLCASSLDIRDSAKNIQYFGAGTRLSVL.

This clone was observed a handful of times. This sequence joins TRBV4-3 and TRBJ1-5; D is ambiguous. The germline V gene has CDR1 LGHNA and CDR2 YSLEER. CDR3 length equals 13 residues. V was shortened by 1 base and J by 4 bases, with 5 bases between the two germline ends. CDR3 residues: CASSQAQNQPQHF. The CDR3 nucleotides are TGCGCCAGCAGCCAAGCCCAAAATCAGCCCCAGCATTTT.

The genes are TRBV4-1 and TRBJ2-5; 7 bases line up with TRBD1. The CDR3 runs to 14 residues. Trimming at V came to 5 bases and at J to 1 base, leaving 4 bases not matched to a gene. CDR1 and CDR2 from the germline V gene are MGHRA and YSYEKL. CDR3 coding DNA: TGCGCCAGCAGCTCGGGACAGCGCCAAGAGACCCAGTACTTC. Amino acid sequence: CASSSGQRQETQYF.

In its sample, this clone was seen a few times. The chain links TRBV6-5 to TRBJ1-3; possible D gene TRBD1, 5 bases. The CDR3 spans 14 residues. Germline loops: CDR1 MNHEY, CDR2 SVGAGI. V lost 4 bases to trimming and J lost 0 bases, with 7 bases between them. CDR3 residues: CASSSTDSGNTIYF. In DNA, the CDR3 is TGTGCCAGCAGTTCGACAGACTCTGGAAACACCATATATTTT.

The chain links TRBV10-3 to TRBJ2-6, with 8 bases lining up with TRBD1. The CDR3 is 17 amino acids. Trimming cost V 5 bases and J 0 bases; bases outside gene matches: 6. CDR1 and CDR2 from the germline V gene are ENHRY and SYGVKD. In DNA form, the CDR3 reads TGTGCCATCAGTCAGGTGGACAGGGACTCTGGGGCCAACGTCCTGACTTTC. Its translation: CAISQVDRDSGANVLTF.

V usage is TRBV5-1 and J usage is TRBJ1-1; the D is unclear. CDR3 length equals 15 residues. Germline CDR1 is SGHRS and CDR2 is YFSETQ. V lost 2 bases to trimming and J lost 0 bases, with 11 bases between them. In DNA form, the CDR3 reads TGCGCCAGCAGCTTTGGTACAGCCATGAACACTGAAGCTTTCTTT. Encoded protein: CASSFGTAMNTEAFF.

The CDR3 spells CASSQYYRGRDEQYF. CDR3 coding DNA: TGCGCCAGCAGCCAGTATTACAGGGGTAGAGACGAGCAGTACTTC. J is TRBJ2-7 and V is TRBV4-3; 7 bases align to TRBD1. The V gene's germline CDR1 is LGHNA and CDR2 YSLEER. V lost 3 bases, J lost 5 bases, and 10 bases stayed unmatched. The length of the CDR3 is 15 residues.

The sample holds a few counts of this clone. The rearrangement links TRBV19 to TRBJ1-5, with D tentatively TRBD1 (6 bases). CDR3 length: 16 residues. The V gene lost 3 bases and the J gene lost 5 bases, with 17 bases spanning the gap. The germline CDR1 and CDR2 sequences are LNHDA and SQIVND (reference sequence). CDR3 region: CASSMELTGRDQPQHF. The DNA for the CDR3 is TGTGCCAGTAGTATGGAATTAACAGGGCGGGATCAGCCCCAGCATTTT. The complete variable domain, with remaining parts taken from reference TRBV19 and TRBJ1-5, reads DGGITQSPKYLFRKEGQNVTLSCEQNLNHDAMYWYRQDPGQGLRLIYYSQIVNDFQKGDIAEGYSVSREKKESFPLTVTSAQKNPTAFYLCASSMELTGRDQPQHFGDGTRLSIL.

A few counts support this clone. The V gene is TRBV6-8, the J gene TRBJ2-2, with 11 bases matching TRBD1. Trimming took 9 bases from V and 4 from J; bases not matched to a gene: 1. Germline values: CDR1 MNHGY, CDR2 SAAAGT. This CDR3 is built from 13 residues. CDR3 nucleotide sequence: TGTGCCAGTGGGACAGGGGGCACCGGGGAGCTGTTTTTT. Its translation: CASGTGGTGELFF.

The rearrangement links TRBV27 to TRBJ1-5; D is ambiguous. Germline V gene sequence: CDR1 MNHEY, CDR2 SMNVEV (reference sequence). Trimming left V 7 bases short and J 5 bases short, with 18 bases between. The CDR3 length is 15 residues. The CDR3 region is CASKEAPSAHQPQHF. CDR3 nucleotides: TGTGCCAGCAAGGAGGCACCTTCCGCACATCAGCCCCAGCATTTT.

This clone has only a few counts. This chain uses TRBV9 with TRBJ2-7, with a tentative D call TRBD2 (5 bases). This CDR3 has 14 amino acids. The germline CDR1 and CDR2 sequences are SGDLS and YYNGEE. V was cut by 3 bases and J by 2 bases, with 12 bases left in between. Here the CDR3 reads CASSEGPGAYEQYF. Written as DNA, the CDR3 is TGTGCCAGCAGCGAGGGCCCCGGGGCCTACGAGCAGTACTTC.

This chain joins TRBV6-1 and TRBJ1-6; D is undetermined. The CDR3 spans 15 residues. CDR1 is MNHNS and CDR2 is SASEGT in the germline V gene. V lost 0 bases and J lost 6, with 9 bases in between. The CDR3 nucleotides read TGTGCCAGCAGTGAAGCGGGCAGATTTAATTCACCCCTCCACTTT. It translates to CASSEAGRFNSPLHF.

A word on this clone: One end of the junction does not line up with germline, which may come from a read error. The chain is built from TRBV29-1 and TRBJ1-3, with D maybe TRBD1 (5 bases). Per germline, CDR1 SQVTM and CDR2 ANQGSEA. The CDR3 is 14 amino acids. The CDR3 loop reads CSVQEGRTGNTIYF. The CDR3 DNA is TGCAGCGTTCAAGAGGGGAGGACTGGAAACACCATATATTTT.

This clone was seen a handful of times. The V call is TRBV5-1, the J call TRBJ2-1; D is uncertain. CDR1 and CDR2 (germline): SGHRS, YFSETQ. The V end lost 0 bases, the J end lost 9 bases, and 13 bases lay between the germline ends. The CDR3 contains 14 residues. For the CDR3, the DNA is TGCGCCAGCAGCTTGGGTGGCTCGCTTGTTGAGCAGTTCTTC. Encoded protein: CASSLGGSLVEQFF. The variable domain in full, with the rest retrieved from reference TRBV5-1 and TRBJ2-1, is KAGVTQTPRYLIKTRGQQVTLSCSPISGHRSVSWYQQTPGQGLQFLFEYFSETQRNKGNFPGRFSGRQFSNSRSEMNVSTLELGDSALYLCASSLGGSLVEQFFGPGTRLTVL.

The chain couples TRBV7-9 to TRBJ1-2; 8 bases line up with TRBD1. The CDR3 is 13 amino acids. V dropped 5 bases and J dropped 4; count of bases not matched to a gene: 3. Per germline, CDR1 SEHNR and CDR2 FQNEAQ (reference sequence). DNA for the CDR3: TGTGCCAGCAGCAAACAGGGGGGCTATGGCTACACCTTC. Its translation: CASSKQGGYGYTF.